This T cell receptor beta chain was observed in a study of control samples from healthy donors and cancer patients. This CDR3 region has 15 residues. Trimming pared 2 bases from V and 4 bases from J, leaving 12 bases between. Germline V gene lookup returns CDR1 MNHNS and CDR2 SASEGT. Profiling relied on immunoSEQ multiplex PCR, and the TCRdb table lists in-frame clones only, not all of them. The repertoire holds 110,000 or so clones, about 87% seen once, with 12% in the top ten. The source is a man in his thirties or forties in good health. The rearrangement joins TRBV6-1 to TRBJ1-5; tentatively, D is TRBD1 (5 bases). The specimen was blood. CDR3 loop: CASSEILQGNQPQHF. The CDR3, as DNA: TGTGCCAGCAGTGAAATTTTGCAGGGAAATCAGCCCCAGCATTTT.